Below, 27 T cell receptor beta chains from the same sample are listed, as sequenced in a study of blood T cell repertoires in COVID-19. Only in-frame clones appear in the TCRdb table, and some are missing; sequencing was by immunoSEQ multiplex PCR. Among approximately 250,000 clones, around 84% were seen once, and the ten largest hold over 1.5%. Sequenced sample: peripheral blood. The receptors shown here come from a woman aged 40-49 years who had recovered from COVID-19.

This chain connects TRBV7-2 to TRBJ1-5; D ambiguous. From germline, CDR1 is SGHTA and CDR2 FQGNSA. This CDR3 has 17 residues. V lost 3 bases to trimming and J lost 0 bases, with 15 bases between them. DNA for the CDR3: TGTGCCAGCAGCTTCAGCGGGTCGGTTTATAGCAATCAGCCCCAGCATTTT. This translates into CASSFSGSVYSNQPQHF.

This chain uses TRBV27 with TRBJ2-2; 8 nucleotides line up with TRBD2. V gave up 2 bases and J gave up 0 bases; unmatched junction bases: 14. This CDR3 spans 20 amino acids. Germline CDR1 reads MNHEY; CDR2 reads SMNVEV (reference sequence). CDR3 protein: CASSLKVRGGFIANTGELFF. The CDR3 DNA is TGTGCCAGCAGTTTAAAGGTCCGGGGGGGCTTTATAGCGAACACCGGGGAGCTGTTTTTT.

The table lists this clone with a count of one. V usage is TRBV10-2 and J usage is TRBJ1-2, with D hard to call. The germline gives CDR1 WSHSY, CDR2 SAAADI. This CDR3 region has 15 residues. The V and J ends lost 9 bases and 4 bases respectively, with 21 bases between them. CDR3 sequence reads: CASTPSLPAAYGYTF. CDR3 in DNA: TGCGCCAGTACCCCATCCCTCCCAGCGGCCTATGGCTACACCTTC.

The genes are TRBV5-4 and TRBJ2-1; 8 bases align to TRBD2. J lost 9 bases, V lost 4 bases, and 6 bases had no gene match. Germline CDR1 is SGHNT and CDR2 is YYREEE (reference sequence). The CDR3 is made up of 13 amino acids. The CDR3 DNA reads as TGTGCCAGCAGCCCGGGACTAGTCTCTGAGCAGTTCTTC. Protein: CASSPGLVSEQFF.

J is TRBJ2-3 and V is TRBV5-1; 11 nucleotides align to TRBD1. Germline loops: CDR1 SGHRS, CDR2 YFSETQ. V was clipped by 3 bases and J by 2 bases; unmatched bases: 8. The CDR3 contains 17 residues. The CDR3 loop reads CASSYGTGGTFTDTQYF. CDR3 bases: TGCGCCAGCAGCTATGGGACAGGGGGGACTTTCACAGATACGCAGTATTTT.

This clone has ten or more counts. CDR3 in DNA: TGCAGTGCTAGCGAGGACTATGGCTACACCTTC. It encodes CSASEDYGYTF. This chain joins TRBV20-1 and TRBJ1-2; no clear D gene. Germline CDR1 and CDR2: DFQATT and SNEGSKA (reference sequence). V gave up 3 bases and J gave up 3 bases, with 5 bases separating them. The CDR3 is 11 residues long.

The chain links TRBV7-9 to TRBJ2-3, with 10 bases identical to TRBD2. Germline CDR1 reads SEHNR; CDR2 reads FQNEAQ (reference sequence). The ends lost 1 base at V and 4 bases at J; junction bases unmatched: 8. CDR3 length: 17 amino acids. CDR3 loop: CASSLVAGGRNSDTQYF. As DNA, the CDR3 is TGTGCCAGCAGCTTAGTAGCGGGGGGACGTAATTCAGATACGCAGTATTTT.

CDR3: CASSAQQGREQYF. DNA for the CDR3: TGTGCCAGCAGTGCCCAACAGGGACGCGAGCAGTACTTC. This chain uses TRBV2 with TRBJ2-7; maybe TRBD1 (6 bases). The ends were cut back, 4 bases at V and 6 bases at J, with 13 bases in the middle. The CDR3 has 13 amino acids. Germline CDR1 reads SNHLY; CDR2 reads FYNNEI.

This clone was counted a few times. The chain employs TRBV3-1 (or the pseudogene TRBV3-2) and TRBJ1-5; D perhaps matches TRBD1 (6 bases). V lost 3 bases, J lost 3 bases, and 12 bases lay in between. Germline CDR1 LGHDT, CDR2 YNNKEL (reference sequence). There are 15 residues in the CDR3. CDR3 in amino acids: CASSQGAGINQPQHF. DNA of the CDR3: TGTGCCAGCAGCCAGGGGGCAGGGATCAATCAGCCCCAGCATTTT.

This clone appeared once. This chain links TRBV5-1 with TRBJ1-4, with TRBD1 matching over 7 bases. This CDR3 is built from 14 residues. J lost 8 bases, V lost 5 bases, and 9 bases had no gene match. CDR1 SGHRS and CDR2 YFSETQ come from the germline V gene. The CDR3, as DNA: TGCGCCAGCAGTTATGGGACAGACGGAGAAAAACTGTTTTTT. This codes for CASSYGTDGEKLFF. Looking up the rest from reference TRBV5-1 and TRBJ1-4 gives the full variable domain: KAGVTQTPRYLIKTRGQQVTLSCSPISGHRSVSWYQQTPGQGLQFLFEYFSETQRNKGNFPGRFSGRQFSNSRSEMNVSTLELGDSALYLCASSYGTDGEKLFFGSGTQLSVL.

The rearrangement uses TRBV5-1 and TRBJ1-1; TRBD1 matches at 8 bases. The germline V gene has CDR1 SGHRS and CDR2 YFSETQ. With V trimmed by 4 bases and J by 6 bases, 8 bases remained unmatched. This CDR3 is built from 14 residues. CDR3 nucleotides: TGCGCCAGCAGCCCAGGGGGCTCCGCTTCTGAAGCTTTCTTT. It is translated as CASSPGGSASEAFF.

V usage is TRBV28 and J usage is TRBJ2-2; D gene unclear. Germline V gives CDR1 MDHEN, CDR2 SYDVKM. The CDR3 extends over 13 amino acids. V was pared by 2 bases and J by 6 bases, with 7 bases between. For the CDR3, the DNA is TGTGCCAGCAGTTTAAATCGTCCCGGGGAGCTGTTTTTT. It yields the protein CASSLNRPGELFF.

This clone was seen once. The rearrangement links TRBV29-1 to TRBJ2-4, with 7 bases lining up with TRBD1. Trimming at V came to 4 bases and at J to 4 bases, leaving 4 bases not matched to a gene. Germline V gene lookup returns CDR1 SQVTM and CDR2 ANQGSEA. CDR3 length equals 13 residues. CDR3 amino acids: CSVATGAKNIQYF. In DNA, the CDR3 is TGCAGCGTTGCTACAGGGGCAAAAAACATTCAGTACTTC.

This clone turned up a few times. This chain links TRBV3-1 (or the pseudogene TRBV3-2) with TRBJ1-6; maybe TRBD1 (6 bases). CDR1 LGHDT and CDR2 YNNKEL come from the germline V gene (reference sequence). Trimming removed 2 bases from V and 7 bases from J, with 15 bases in between. The CDR3 has 16 amino acids. CDR3 protein: CASSQSPGHSNSPLHF. CDR3 coding DNA: TGTGCCAGCAGCCAAAGCCCGGGACACTCGAATTCACCCCTCCACTTT.

The chain is built from TRBV7-6 and TRBJ2-7; 8 bases are shared with TRBD1. The CDR3 totals 15 residues. Germline V gene data show CDR1 as SGHVS and CDR2 as FNYEAQ. V shed 1 base and J 3 bases; nucleotides not matched to a gene: 5. The CDR3 DNA sequence: TGTGCCAGCAGCTTAGGGACAGGGCAAGTCTACGAGCAGTACTTC. Amino acid sequence: CASSLGTGQVYEQYF.

The rearrangement links TRBV7-9 to TRBJ2-5; 7 bases fit TRBD2. After removal of 5 bases from V and 5 bases from J, the junction contained 20 bases not matched to a gene. Germline loops: CDR1 SEHNR, CDR2 FQNEAQ (reference sequence). The CDR3 contains 18 residues. CDR3 sequence: CASSQDRRLGLADETQYF. CDR3 nucleotides: TGTGCCAGCAGCCAGGACCGACGGCTTGGGCTAGCGGACGAGACCCAGTACTTC.

The chain has TRBV19 and TRBJ2-7; TRBD1 matches at 7 bases. The germline V gene has CDR1 LNHDA and CDR2 SQIVND (reference sequence). This CDR3 has 15 residues. With V trimmed by 6 bases and J by 1 base, 9 bases remained unmatched. The CDR3 loop is CASSPGQRFSYEQYF. For the CDR3, the DNA is TGTGCCAGTAGCCCGGGACAGCGATTTTCCTACGAGCAGTACTTC. Using reference TRBV19 and TRBJ2-7 for the parts outside the CDR3, the full variable domain is DGGITQSPKYLFRKEGQNVTLSCEQNLNHDAMYWYRQDPGQGLRLIYYSQIVNDFQKGDIAEGYSVSREKKESFPLTVTSAQKNPTAFYLCASSPGQRFSYEQYFGPGTRLTVT.

This clone showed up just once. V gene TRBV5-4 combines with J gene TRBJ1-2; tentatively, D is TRBD1 (5 bases). V was pared by 0 bases and J by 6 bases, with 18 bases between. The CDR3 covers 16 residues. Germline assignment: CDR1 SGHNT and CDR2 YYREEE (reference sequence). CDR3 DNA sequence: TGTGCCAGCAGCTTGGAAAGTGAACTGGGGGGTAATGGCTACACCTTC. Protein product: CASSLESELGGNGYTF.

The chain couples TRBV2 to TRBJ2-4, with D perhaps matching TRBD1 (5 bases). This CDR3 region has 15 residues. V lost 2 bases and J lost 3, with 11 bases in between. The germline gives CDR1 SNHLY, CDR2 FYNNEI. For the CDR3, the DNA is TGTGCCAGCAGTGAAACAGTAAGGGGCAAAAACATTCAGTACTTC. Encoded protein: CASSETVRGKNIQYF. The full variable domain, rest sourced from reference TRBV2 and TRBJ2-4, is EPEVTQTPSHQVTQMGQEVILRCVPISNHLYFYWYRQILGQKVEFLVSFYNNEISEKSEIFDDQFSVERPDGSNFTLKIRSTKLEDSAMYFCASSETVRGKNIQYFGAGTRLSVL.

The chain recombines TRBV7-2 with TRBJ1-2; 8 nucleotides agree with TRBD1. Germline CDR1 reads SGHTA; CDR2 reads FQGNSA. This CDR3 has 15 amino acids. V gave up 1 base and J gave up 8 bases; unmatched junction bases: 9. The CDR3 region has the DNA TGTGCCAGCAGCTTAGATCGGCAGGGGGCCGGAGGCTACACCTTC. Its protein is CASSLDRQGAGGYTF.

This sequence joins TRBV6-6 and TRBJ1-2; the D gene is possibly TRBD1 (6 bases). The CDR3 loop spans 14 amino acids. Per germline, CDR1 MNHNY and CDR2 SVGAGI (reference sequence). With 3 bases removed from V and 8 bases from J, the gap between germline ends came to 16 bases. The CDR3 reads CASSYGGAPGGYTF. DNA of the CDR3: TGTGCCAGCAGTTATGGGGGGGCGCCGGGCGGCTACACCTTC.

The V and J genes are TRBV5-4 and TRBJ2-2; 8 bases are shared with TRBD1. This CDR3 is 16 amino acids long. The V gene's germline CDR1 is SGHNT and CDR2 YYREEE (reference sequence). V shed 4 bases and J 4 bases; nucleotides not matched to a gene: 9. DNA for the CDR3: TGTGCCAGCAGCCCAAGGACAGGGAGTTTCACCGGGGAGCTGTTTTTT. Translation gives CASSPRTGSFTGELFF.

The V and J genes are TRBV7-2 and TRBJ2-1; 12 bases align to TRBD2. The trim removed 10 bases at V and 6 bases at J, leaving 4 bases unmatched. This CDR3 has 13 amino acids. Germline CDR1 SGHTA, CDR2 FQGNSA. The CDR3 sequence: CATLAGGLNEQFF. The DNA for the CDR3 is TGTGCCACGCTAGCGGGGGGGCTCAATGAGCAGTTCTTC.

CDR3 loop: CASSYVLHEQFF. The CDR3 nucleotides read TGTGCCAGCAGTTACGTCCTCCATGAGCAGTTCTTC. V usage is TRBV6-6 and J usage is TRBJ2-1; no clear D gene. Trimming shortened V by 2 bases and J by 8 bases, and 7 bases separated the two germline ends. CDR1 and CDR2 from the germline V gene are MNHNY and SVGAGI (reference sequence). This CDR3 spans 12 amino acids.

This chain links TRBV21-1 with TRBJ1-5; the table's TRBD1 call for D was not verified on the DNA. TRBV21-1 is annotated as a pseudogene. The CDR3 is made up of 16 amino acids. The CDR3 DNA follows: TGTGCCAGCAGCAAAAAGGACAGAACAAGCAATCAGCCCCAGCATTTT. It translates to CASSKKDRTSNQPQHF.

V usage is TRBV30 and J usage is TRBJ1-3, with TRBD1 as a possible D gene (6 bases). The CDR3 covers 14 residues. Germline assignment: CDR1 GTSNPN and CDR2 SVGIG (reference sequence). The V end was cut by 1 base, the J end by 4 bases, with 11 bases between. The CDR3 here is CAWSAGASGNTIYF. In DNA form, the CDR3 reads TGTGCCTGGAGTGCAGGGGCGTCAGGAAACACCATATATTTT.

This chain connects TRBV27 to TRBJ2-7, with D perhaps matching TRBD1 (6 bases). The CDR3 sequence is 13 residues long. Germline V gene sequence: CDR1 MNHEY, CDR2 SMNVEV (reference sequence). The V gene lost 8 bases and the J gene lost 5 bases, with 16 bases spanning the gap. The CDR3 spells CASHGGPQDEQYF. In nucleotides, the CDR3 is TGTGCCAGCCATGGGGGCCCCCAGGACGAGCAGTACTTC.